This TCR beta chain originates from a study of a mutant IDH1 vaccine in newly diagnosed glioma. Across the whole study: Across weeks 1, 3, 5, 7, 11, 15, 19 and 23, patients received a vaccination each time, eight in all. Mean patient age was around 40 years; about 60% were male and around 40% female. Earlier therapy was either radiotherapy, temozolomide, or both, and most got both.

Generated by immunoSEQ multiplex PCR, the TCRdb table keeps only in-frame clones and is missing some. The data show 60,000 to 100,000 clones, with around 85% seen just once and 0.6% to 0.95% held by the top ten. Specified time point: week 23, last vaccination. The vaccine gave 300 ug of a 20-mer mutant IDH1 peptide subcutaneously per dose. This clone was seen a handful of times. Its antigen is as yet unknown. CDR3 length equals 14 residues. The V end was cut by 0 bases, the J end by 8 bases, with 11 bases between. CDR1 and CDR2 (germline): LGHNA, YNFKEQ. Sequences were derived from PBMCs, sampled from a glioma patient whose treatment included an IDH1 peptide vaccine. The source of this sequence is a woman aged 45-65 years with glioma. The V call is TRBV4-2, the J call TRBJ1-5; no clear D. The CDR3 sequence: CASSQDREWEPQHF. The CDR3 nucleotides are TGTGCCAGCAGCCAAGATAGGGAGTGGGAGCCCCAGCATTTT.